The clone carrying this T cell receptor (beta chain) was picked up one time. Germline assignment: CDR1 SGHTA and CDR2 FQGNSA. V shed 1 base and J 6 bases; nucleotides not matched to a gene: 8. There are 17 residues in the CDR3. This specimen comes from a study of blood T cell repertoires in COVID-19. The wider study: Sites in the United States, Italy and Spain provided acute and convalescent COVID-19 samples. Nucleic acid was either cDNA or gDNA, and it came from T cells, B-cell-depleted T cells, or PBMCs.

Sequencing used immunoSEQ multiplex PCR; TCRdb keeps in-frame clones, though not all of them. The sample includes under 200,000 clones, around nine tenths of them seen just once. The rearrangement links TRBV7-2 to TRBJ2-4, with 11 bases matching TRBD1. The sequence was obtained from a man aged 65 to 79 with acute or convalescent COVID-19. Sequencing was carried out using peripheral blood. The CDR3 spells CASSLVGTGGGGNIQYF. Written as DNA, the CDR3 is TGTGCCAGCAGCTTAGTAGGGACAGGGGGTGGGGGAAACATTCAGTACTTC.